The 26 T cell receptor beta chains below were found in one sample sequenced in a study of Ad26.COV2.S vaccination and SARS-CoV-2 variants. Specified treatment: around 19 received Ad26.COV2.S at low or high dose, single or two shots; roughly five received placebo; per-sample allocation not given. Repertoires come from day 63 after the first vaccine or placebo injection. Clones were sequenced by immunoSEQ multiplex PCR, and TCRdb holds only the in-frame ones, with some missing. The sample carries hundreds of thousands of clones, roughly 91% recorded once. Here the sequenced sample was peripheral blood, taken in a trial of Ad26.COV2.S vaccine versus placebo. All receptors derive from a person between 18 and 60 years old who received the Ad26.COV2.S COVID-19 vaccine or a placebo.

There are a few counts of this clone. The V gene is TRBV2, the J gene TRBJ2-2, with a possible D match to TRBD1 (6 bases). Germline V gives CDR1 SNHLY, CDR2 FYNNEI. V was trimmed by 5 bases and J by 1 base, leaving 8 bases between them. This CDR3 comprises 14 residues. The CDR3 DNA reads as TGTGCCAGCAGTCCGGGACAGAACACCGGGGAGCTGTTTTTT. Translating gives CASSPGQNTGELFF.

Of note for this clone: No DNA is shown, since the ends of the CDR3 on it are uncertain; the CDR3 is the one TCRdb lists. The J gene is TRBJ1-5, the V gene TRBV5-1. From its first to its last residue, the CDR3 has 17 amino acids. The V gene's germline CDR1 is SGHRS and CDR2 YFSETQ. CDR3 protein: CASSPGVWEREGQPQHF.

The chain combines TRBV27 with TRBJ2-7; TRBD2 is a possible D gene (5 bases). Germline CDR1 reads MNHEY; CDR2 reads SMNVEV (reference sequence). There are 11 residues in the CDR3. Trimming took off 6 bases at V and 5 bases at J, with 8 bases between the two ends. CDR3 sequence (DNA): TGTGCCAGCAGCCACGGGGACGAGCAGTACTTC. This translates into CASSHGDEQYF.

J is TRBJ1-1 and V is TRBV6-1; maybe TRBD1 (6 bases). Germline V CDR1 and CDR2: MNHNS, SASEGT. CDR3 size: 15 residues. Trimming took 2 bases from V and 1 from J, leaving 11 bases between them. The CDR3 reads CASSEIGGQNTEAFF. The CDR3 bases are TGTGCCAGCAGTGAAATCGGGGGCCAGAACACTGAAGCTTTCTTT.

The V call is TRBV2, the J call TRBJ1-5, with 8 bases aligning to TRBD1. The CDR3 spans 15 residues. Germline CDR1 and CDR2: SNHLY and FYNNEI. V shed 1 base, J shed 4 bases, and the junction held 3 bases outside the gene matches. The CDR3 region is CASSEEQGGNQPQHF. DNA of the CDR3: TGTGCCAGCAGTGAAGAACAGGGGGGGAATCAGCCCCAGCATTTT.

This clone was counted a few times. The chain is built from TRBV13 and TRBJ2-7; D is uncertain. V lost 5 bases and J 0 bases, leaving 5 bases between the germline ends. CDR3 length equals 12 residues. The germline gives CDR1 PRHDT, CDR2 FYEKMQ (reference sequence). For the CDR3, the DNA is TGTGCCAGCAGCAACAACTCCTACGAGCAGTACTTC. This encodes CASSNNSYEQYF.

The rearrangement joins TRBV10-3 to TRBJ1-1; D remains unclear. Germline CDR1 reads ENHRY; CDR2 reads SYGVKD. V dropped 7 bases and J dropped 2 bases, with 8 bases sitting between them. This CDR3 is 12 amino acids long. The DNA of the CDR3 is TGTGCCATCAAGCCGGAAAACACTGAAGCTTTCTTT. Translating gives CAIKPENTEAFF.

A single count supports this clone. This chain joins TRBV30 and TRBJ1-6; D ambiguous. The CDR3 contains 13 residues. Germline CDR1 and CDR2: GTSNPN and SVGIG (reference sequence). V was pared by 3 bases and J by 11 bases, with 14 bases between. This chain's CDR3 is CAWRPGFTTPLHF. In DNA, the CDR3 is TGTGCCTGGAGACCCGGGTTTACGACACCCCTCCACTTT.

The CDR3 nucleotides are TGTGCCATCAGTGATCCGGGTAGCTATGGCTACACCTTC. Translated, it gives CAISDPGSYGYTF. This chain connects TRBV10-3 to TRBJ1-2; D is uncertain. Per the germline V gene, CDR1 is ENHRY and CDR2 is SYGVKD. Trimming removed 3 bases at V and 4 bases at J, with 9 bases between. The CDR3 spans 13 residues.

This clone was seen just once. The chain uses TRBV18 and TRBJ2-1, with 11 bases fitting TRBD2. Germline loops: CDR1 KGHSH, CDR2 LQKENI. CDR3 size: 16 residues. V trimming: 6 bases; J trimming: 2 bases; junction bases outside the gene matches: 6. For the CDR3, the DNA is TGTGCCAGCTCTCTACCGGGACTAGCGGCCTACAATGAGCAGTTCTTC. Protein product: CASSLPGLAAYNEQFF.

The chain joins TRBV12-3 or TRBV12-4 to TRBJ2-1; weak D call: TRBD2 (6 bases). V dropped 3 bases and J dropped 16 bases, with 13 bases sitting between them. This CDR3 has 11 residues. The CDR3 spells CASSFGSSDFF. CDR3 DNA: TGTGCCAGCAGTTTTGGCTCTAGCGATTTCTTC.

This chain connects TRBV6-5 to TRBJ1-2, with a possible D match to TRBD1 (5 bases). The V and J ends lost 4 bases and 8 bases respectively, with 17 bases between them. Germline assignment: CDR1 MNHEY and CDR2 SVGAGI. The CDR3 is 14 amino acids. CDR3 residues: CASSSDIPAEGYTF. The CDR3 bases are TGTGCCAGCAGTTCGGACATCCCGGCAGAGGGCTACACCTTC.

This chain uses TRBV3-1 (or the pseudogene TRBV3-2) with TRBJ2-4; 10 nucleotides agree with TRBD1. The CDR3 has 14 amino acids. J gave up 6 bases and V 5 bases, and 4 bases lay outside the gene matches. Germline lookup yields CDR1 LGHDT and CDR2 YNNKEL (reference sequence). CDR3 loop: CASSGRDRGNIQYF. The CDR3 nucleotides read TGTGCCAGCAGCGGCCGGGACAGGGGAAACATTCAGTACTTC.

The chain combines TRBV14 with TRBJ2-1; D may match TRBD1 or TRBD2 (6 bases each). The germline V gene encodes CDR1 SGHDN and CDR2 FVKESK. Deletions cut 4 bases from V and 0 bases from J, with 13 bases between. The CDR3 runs to 16 residues. This CDR3 reads CASSPEGGFSYNEQFF. The CDR3 nucleotides are TGTGCCAGCAGCCCAGAAGGGGGGTTCTCCTACAATGAGCAGTTCTTC. The full variable domain, completed using reference TRBV14 and TRBJ2-1, is EAGVTQFPSHSVIEKGQTVTLRCDPISGHDNLYWYRRVMGKEIKFLLHFVKESKQDESGMPNNRFLAERTGGTYSTLKVQPAELEDSGVYFCASSPEGGFSYNEQFFGPGTRLTVL.

This clone was counted at least ten times. This rearrangement joins TRBV6-1 to TRBJ1-4; TRBD1 aligns across 9 bases. The germline CDR1 and CDR2 sequences are MNHNS and SASEGT. The CDR3 is made up of 13 amino acids. The J segment lost 13 bases and the V segment lost 0 bases, leaving 3 bases of the junction unmatched. CDR3 protein: CASSEATGQGLFF. The CDR3 DNA reads as TGTGCCAGCAGTGAAGCTACGGGACAGGGACTGTTTTTT.

The chain has TRBV18 and TRBJ2-2, with a possible D match to TRBD2 (5 bases). Trimming removed 7 bases from V and 7 bases from J, with 13 bases in between. Germline loops: CDR1 KGHSH, CDR2 LQKENI. The CDR3 loop spans 13 amino acids. The chain's CDR3 is CASLPGEFGELFF. CDR3 coding DNA: TGTGCCAGCTTACCCGGGGAATTCGGGGAGCTGTTTTTT.

A word on this clone: The sample contains more than one DNA sequence encoding this CDR3. The V call is TRBV7-3, the J call TRBJ2-6; TRBD1 aligns across 7 bases. V trimming: 5 bases; J trimming: 4 bases; junction bases outside the gene matches: 5. The CDR3 consists of 15 residues. Germline CDR1 SGHTA, CDR2 FQGTGA. The DNA of the CDR3 is TGTGCCAGCAGCCATACAGGGGTCGGGGCCAACGTCCTGACTTTC. Translation: CASSHTGVGANVLTF.

The V gene is TRBV21-1, the J gene TRBJ1-5; the D segment call TRBD1 is taken from the table without a DNA check. TRBV21-1 constitutes a pseudogene. This CDR3 has 17 residues. The CDR3 DNA reads as TGTGCCAGCAGTGAAACGGAGGCAGGGGACAGCAATCAGCCCCAGCATTTT. Translation gives CASSETEAGDSNQPQHF.

This clone occurred a few times. In nucleotides, the CDR3 is TGTGCCAGTAGCCGGCCGGACCGGAATCAGCCCCAGCATTTT. Translated, it gives CASSRPDRNQPQHF. The chain recombines TRBV19 with TRBJ1-5, with D unclear. The CDR3 loop spans 14 amino acids. Trimming removed 6 bases at V and 4 bases at J, with 13 bases between. The germline CDR1 and CDR2 sequences are LNHDA and SQIVND (reference sequence).

The chain combines TRBV7-3 with TRBJ2-1, with D perhaps matching TRBD2 (5 bases). The V end was cut by 2 bases, the J end by 2 bases, with 13 bases between. Germline CDR1 and CDR2: SGHTA and FQGTGA. This CDR3 spans 16 amino acids. The CDR3 is CASSLGPTNTYNEQFF. CDR3 bases: TGTGCCAGCAGCTTAGGACCGACTAACACCTACAATGAGCAGTTCTTC.

Worth noting for this clone: Other nucleotide sequences from this sample produce the same CDR3. V usage is TRBV5-1 and J usage is TRBJ2-5; D is possibly TRBD1 (6 bases). The CDR3 spans 14 residues. The V gene lost 4 bases and the J gene lost 2 bases, with 12 bases spanning the gap. Germline CDR1 SGHRS, CDR2 YFSETQ. In nucleotides, the CDR3 is TGCGCCAGCAGCCCGGGACAACCGCAAGAGACCCAGTACTTC. As protein: CASSPGQPQETQYF.

V is TRBV7-6 and J is TRBJ2-7, with 7 bases that match TRBD2. V shed 5 bases and J 0 bases; nucleotides not matched to a gene: 7. The germline V gene encodes CDR1 SGHVS and CDR2 FNYEAQ. The CDR3 covers 15 residues. DNA for the CDR3: TGTGCCAGCAGCCTCAGCGGGGAGAGCTCCTACGAGCAGTACTTC. Its translation is CASSLSGESSYEQYF.

This sequence joins TRBV5-1 and TRBJ2-1; 8 nucleotides agree with TRBD1. V trimming: 3 bases; J trimming: 8 bases; junction bases outside the gene matches: 10. The germline V gene has CDR1 SGHRS and CDR2 YFSETQ. This CDR3 comprises 15 residues. Here the CDR3 reads CASSYNRGERDEQFF. The CDR3 bases are TGCGCCAGCAGCTACAACAGGGGGGAGAGGGATGAGCAGTTCTTC.

The V gene is TRBV7-6, the J gene TRBJ1-1; D remains unclear. The V end was cut by 5 bases, the J end by 1 base, with 14 bases between. Germline-derived CDR1 and CDR2 are SGHVS and FNYEAQ. CDR3 size: 15 residues. CDR3 in amino acids: CASSGPGRSNTEAFF. As DNA, the CDR3 is TGTGCCAGCAGCGGACCAGGAAGATCGAACACTGAAGCTTTCTTT. The full variable domain, with the rest looked up from reference TRBV7-6 and TRBJ1-1, is GAGVSQSPRYKVTKRGQDVALRCDPISGHVSLYWYRQALGQGPEFLTYFNYEAQQDKSGLPNDRFSAERPEGSISTLTIQRTEQRDSAMYRCASSGPGRSNTEAFFGQGTRLTVV.

This chain uses TRBV18 with TRBJ2-2, with 8 bases identical to TRBD1. The CDR3 is 14 residues long. V was clipped by 3 bases and J by 6 bases; unmatched bases: 3. The germline CDR1 and CDR2 sequences are KGHSH and LQKENI. In DNA form, the CDR3 reads TGTGCCAGCTCACCGGACAGGGATCCCGGGGAGCTGTTTTTT. Residues: CASSPDRDPGELFF. Variable domain in full (rest from reference TRBV18 and TRBJ2-2): NAGVMQNPRHLVRRRGQEARLRCSPMKGHSHVYWYRQLPEEGLKFMVYLQKENIIDESGMPKERFSAEFPKEGPSILRIQQVVRGDSAAYFCASSPDRDPGELFFGEGSRLTVL.

Notes on this clone: The junction departs from germline at one end; a sequencing error may be responsible. The chain combines TRBV7-7 with TRBJ2-2; D might be TRBD1 (6 bases). This CDR3 is built from 15 residues. Looked up from germline, CDR1 is SSHAT and CDR2 is FNYEAQ (reference sequence). The CDR3 loop is CASSPGTTNTGELFF. In nucleotides, the CDR3 is TGTGCTAGCAGTCCAGGGACAACGAACACCGGGGAGCTGTTTTTT. The complete variable domain, with remaining parts taken from reference TRBV7-7 and TRBJ2-2, reads GAGVSQSPRYKVTKRGQDVTLRCDPISSHATLYWYQQALGQGPEFLTYFNYEAQPDKSGLPSDRFSAERPEGSISTLTIQRTEQRDSAMYRCASSPGTTNTGELFFGEGSRLTVL.